This T cell receptor (beta chain) emerged from a study of response to subunit inactivated influenza vaccine. Overall study results and limits: Only a handful of new T cells, the authors suggested, are recruited with each seasonal influenza vaccination.

This clonotype has more than one count but fewer than ten. Its antigen is not identified. Per the germline V gene, CDR1 is KGHDR and CDR2 is SFDVKD. The CDR3 is 16 residues long. The V and J ends lost 5 bases and 3 bases respectively, with 18 bases between them. TCRdb re-called the RT-PCR reads through MiXCR, storing one row per CDR3 protein. The sample lists 500,000 to 600,000 distinct CDR3 sequences; about 15% were seen once. The sample was CD4+ T cells sorted from PBMCs, taken around 25 months after vaccination. The J gene is TRBJ1-2, the V gene TRBV24-1; D is unresolved. The TCR was taken from a man aged 45 to 70 who received an inactivated influenza vaccine. The CDR3 sequence is CATSATGRGGHYGYTF. CDR3 coding DNA: TGTGCCACCAGTGCCACCGGCCGCGGCGGACACTATGGCTACACCTTC.